The TCR beta chain described here comes from a study of CD8 T cells in ankylosing spondylitis. Study-level results: Ankylosing spondylitis blood appeared to carry a characteristic TCR beta motif of roughly 8 highly homologous variants.

TCRdb re-called the 5' RACE reads with MiXCR, one entry per CDR3 protein. The sample has 300,000 to 350,000 distinct CDR3 sequences; approximately 15% are singletons. On this clonotype itself: No antigen is known for it.

Specimen: blood, either unsorted or a sorted T cell fraction (not recorded which). This TCR came from a male donor with ankylosing spondylitis or in good health (not recorded which).

The DNA of the CDR3 is TGTGCCAGCAGCGCCCGGTCGGGACAGCGTTTCGGTGGCTACACCTTC. Protein sequence: CASSARSGQRFGGYTF. The chain has TRBV7-2 and TRBJ1-2, with TRBD1 matching over 7 bases. Germline V gene sequence: CDR1 SGHTA, CDR2 FQGNSA. The CDR3 runs to 16 residues. V lost 5 bases, J lost 7 bases, and 16 bases stayed unmatched.